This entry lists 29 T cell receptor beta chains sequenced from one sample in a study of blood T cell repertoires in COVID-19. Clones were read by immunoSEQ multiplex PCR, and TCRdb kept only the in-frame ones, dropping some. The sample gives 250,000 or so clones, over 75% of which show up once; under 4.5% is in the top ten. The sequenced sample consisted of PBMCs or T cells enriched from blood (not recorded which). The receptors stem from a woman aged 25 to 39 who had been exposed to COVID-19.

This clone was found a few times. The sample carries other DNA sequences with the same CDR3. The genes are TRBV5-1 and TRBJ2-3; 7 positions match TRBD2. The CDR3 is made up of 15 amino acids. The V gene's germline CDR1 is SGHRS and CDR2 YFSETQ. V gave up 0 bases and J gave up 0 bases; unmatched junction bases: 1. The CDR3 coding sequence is TGCGCCAGCAGCTTGGTTAGCGGGAGCACAGATACGCAGTATTTT. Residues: CASSLVSGSTDTQYF.

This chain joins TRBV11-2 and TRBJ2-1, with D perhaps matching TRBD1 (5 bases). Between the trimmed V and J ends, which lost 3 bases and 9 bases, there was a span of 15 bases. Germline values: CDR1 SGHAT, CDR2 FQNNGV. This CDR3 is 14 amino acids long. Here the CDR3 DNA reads TGTGCCAGCAGCTTTGGCAGGGCTTTTGGTGAGCAGTTCTTC. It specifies CASSFGRAFGEQFF.

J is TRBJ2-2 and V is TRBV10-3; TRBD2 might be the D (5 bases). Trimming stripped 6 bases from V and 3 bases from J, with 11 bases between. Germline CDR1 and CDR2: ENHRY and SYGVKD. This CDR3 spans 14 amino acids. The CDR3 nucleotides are TGTGCCATCAGGACGGGAATTGACACCGGGGAGCTGTTTTTT. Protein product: CAIRTGIDTGELFF.

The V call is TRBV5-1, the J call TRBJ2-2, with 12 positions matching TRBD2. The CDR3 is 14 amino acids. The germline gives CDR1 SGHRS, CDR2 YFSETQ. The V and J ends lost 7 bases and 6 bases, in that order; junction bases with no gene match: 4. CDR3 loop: CASRPSGGAGELFF. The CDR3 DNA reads TGCGCCAGCCGGCCTAGCGGGGGGGCCGGGGAGCTGTTTTTT. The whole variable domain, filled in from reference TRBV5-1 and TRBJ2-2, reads KAGVTQTPRYLIKTRGQQVTLSCSPISGHRSVSWYQQTPGQGLQFLFEYFSETQRNKGNFPGRFSGRQFSNSRSEMNVSTLELGDSALYLCASRPSGGAGELFFGEGSRLTVL.

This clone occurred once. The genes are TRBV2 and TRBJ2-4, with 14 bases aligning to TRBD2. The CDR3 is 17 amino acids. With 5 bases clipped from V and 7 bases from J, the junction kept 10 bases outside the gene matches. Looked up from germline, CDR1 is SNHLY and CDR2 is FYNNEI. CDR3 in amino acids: CASSPPGTSGRVNIQYF. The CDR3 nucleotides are TGTGCCAGCAGTCCACCTGGGACTAGCGGGAGAGTGAACATTCAGTACTTC.

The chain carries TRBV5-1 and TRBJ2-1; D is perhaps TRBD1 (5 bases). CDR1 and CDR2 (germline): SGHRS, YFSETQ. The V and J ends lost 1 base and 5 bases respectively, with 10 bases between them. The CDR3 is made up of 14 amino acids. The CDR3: CASSLSTANNEQFF. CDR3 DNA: TGCGCCAGCAGCTTGTCGACAGCGAACAATGAGCAGTTCTTC.

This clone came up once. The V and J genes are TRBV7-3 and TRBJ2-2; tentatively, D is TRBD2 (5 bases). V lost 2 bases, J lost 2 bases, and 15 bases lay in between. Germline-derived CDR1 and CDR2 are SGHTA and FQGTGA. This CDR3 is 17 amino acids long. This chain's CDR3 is CASSLLPGTLNTGELFF. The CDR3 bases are TGTGCCAGCAGCTTATTGCCGGGAACACTCAACACCGGGGAGCTGTTTTTT.

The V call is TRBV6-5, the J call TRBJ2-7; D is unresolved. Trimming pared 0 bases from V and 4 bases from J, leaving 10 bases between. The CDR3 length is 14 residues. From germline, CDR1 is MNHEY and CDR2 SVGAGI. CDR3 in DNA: TGTGCCAGCAGTTACTCGTTCGAGTTGTACGAGCAGTACTTC. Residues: CASSYSFELYEQYF.

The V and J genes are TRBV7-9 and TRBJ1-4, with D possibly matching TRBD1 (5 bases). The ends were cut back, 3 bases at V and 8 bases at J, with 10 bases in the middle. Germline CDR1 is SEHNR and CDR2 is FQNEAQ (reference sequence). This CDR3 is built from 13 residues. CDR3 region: CASSFDSLEKLFF. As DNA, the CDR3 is TGTGCCAGCAGCTTCGACAGTCTAGAAAAACTGTTTTTT. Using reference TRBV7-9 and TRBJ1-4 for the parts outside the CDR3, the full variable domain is DTGVSQNPRHKITKRGQNVTFRCDPISEHNRLYWYRQTLGQGPEFLTYFQNEAQLEKSRLLSDRFSAERPKGSFSTLEIQRTEQGDSAMYLCASSFDSLEKLFFGSGTQLSVL.

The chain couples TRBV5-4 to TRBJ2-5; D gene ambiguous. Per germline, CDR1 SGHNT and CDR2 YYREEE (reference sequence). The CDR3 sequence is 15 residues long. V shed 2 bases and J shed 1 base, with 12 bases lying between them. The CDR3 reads CASSFDTEGQETQYF. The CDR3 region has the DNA TGTGCCAGCAGCTTCGACACGGAAGGCCAAGAGACCCAGTACTTC.

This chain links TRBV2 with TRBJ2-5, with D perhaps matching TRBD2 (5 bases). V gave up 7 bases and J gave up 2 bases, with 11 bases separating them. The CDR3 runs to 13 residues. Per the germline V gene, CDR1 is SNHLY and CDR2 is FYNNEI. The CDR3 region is CASNQRIQETQYF. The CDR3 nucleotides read TGTGCCAGCAACCAGCGGATACAAGAGACCCAGTACTTC. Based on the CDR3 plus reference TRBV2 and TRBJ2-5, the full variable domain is EPEVTQTPSHQVTQMGQEVILRCVPISNHLYFYWYRQILGQKVEFLVSFYNNEISEKSEIFDDQFSVERPDGSNFTLKIRSTKLEDSAMYFCASNQRIQETQYFGPGTRLLVL.

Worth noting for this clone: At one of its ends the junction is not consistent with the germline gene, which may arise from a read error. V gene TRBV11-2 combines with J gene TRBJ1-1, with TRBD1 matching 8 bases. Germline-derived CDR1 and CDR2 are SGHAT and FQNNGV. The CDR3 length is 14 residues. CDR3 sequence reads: CASSSRTGNTGAFF. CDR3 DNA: TGTGCCAGCAGCTCAAGGACAGGGAACACTGGAGCTTTCTTT.

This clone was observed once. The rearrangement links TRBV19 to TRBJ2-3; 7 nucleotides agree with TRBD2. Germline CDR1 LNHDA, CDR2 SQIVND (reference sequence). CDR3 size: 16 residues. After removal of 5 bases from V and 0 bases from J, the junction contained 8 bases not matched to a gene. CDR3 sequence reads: CASSARLATSTDTQYF. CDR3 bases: TGTGCCAGTAGTGCTAGACTAGCAACTAGCACAGATACGCAGTATTTT.

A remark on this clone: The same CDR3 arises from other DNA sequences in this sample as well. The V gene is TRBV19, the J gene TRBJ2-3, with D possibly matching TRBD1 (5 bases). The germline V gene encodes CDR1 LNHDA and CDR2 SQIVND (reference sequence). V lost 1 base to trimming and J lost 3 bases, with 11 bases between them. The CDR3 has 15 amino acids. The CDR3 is CASSIGQGLTDTQYF. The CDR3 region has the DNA TGTGCCAGTAGTATAGGGCAGGGTCTGACAGATACGCAGTATTTT.

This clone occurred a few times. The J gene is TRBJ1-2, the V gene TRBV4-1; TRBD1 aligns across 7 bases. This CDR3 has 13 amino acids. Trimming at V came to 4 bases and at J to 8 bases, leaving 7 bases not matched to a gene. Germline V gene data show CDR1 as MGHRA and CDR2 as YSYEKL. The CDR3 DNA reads TGCGCCAGCAGCCCACTCGACAGGGTGGGCTACACCTTC. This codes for CASSPLDRVGYTF.

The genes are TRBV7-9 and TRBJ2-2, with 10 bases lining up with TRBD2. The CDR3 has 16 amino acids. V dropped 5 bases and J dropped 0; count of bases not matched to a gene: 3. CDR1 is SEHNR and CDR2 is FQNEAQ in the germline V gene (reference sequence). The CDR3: CASSPGLAANTGELFF. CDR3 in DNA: TGTGCCAGCAGCCCAGGACTAGCGGCGAACACCGGGGAGCTGTTTTTT.

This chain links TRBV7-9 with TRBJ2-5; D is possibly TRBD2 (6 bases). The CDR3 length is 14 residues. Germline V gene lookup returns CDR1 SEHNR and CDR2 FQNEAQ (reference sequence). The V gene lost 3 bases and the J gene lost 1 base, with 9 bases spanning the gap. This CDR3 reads CASSLRGLQETQYF. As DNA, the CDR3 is TGTGCCAGCAGCTTGAGGGGACTCCAAGAGACCCAGTACTTC.

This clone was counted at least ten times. DNA of the CDR3: TGTGCCAGCAGCCCACTAGGGACAGTCTCCTACGAGCAGTACTTC. It codes for CASSPLGTVSYEQYF. The J gene is TRBJ2-7, the V gene TRBV14; 7 bases are a match to TRBD1. V lost 4 bases and J lost 0; bases outside the gene matches: 6. The CDR3 is 15 amino acids. Germline lookup yields CDR1 SGHDN and CDR2 FVKESK. The complete variable domain, with remaining parts taken from reference TRBV14 and TRBJ2-7, reads EAGVTQFPSHSVIEKGQTVTLRCDPISGHDNLYWYRRVMGKEIKFLLHFVKESKQDESGMPNNRFLAERTGGTYSTLKVQPAELEDSGVYFCASSPLGTVSYEQYFGPGTRLTVT.

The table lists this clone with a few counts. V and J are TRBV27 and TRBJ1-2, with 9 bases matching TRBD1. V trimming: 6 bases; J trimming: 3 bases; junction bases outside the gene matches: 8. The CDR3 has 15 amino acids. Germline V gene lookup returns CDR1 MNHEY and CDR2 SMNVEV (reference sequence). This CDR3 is CASRPTGGSDYGYTF. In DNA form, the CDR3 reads TGTGCCAGCAGGCCTACAGGGGGCTCTGACTATGGCTACACCTTC.

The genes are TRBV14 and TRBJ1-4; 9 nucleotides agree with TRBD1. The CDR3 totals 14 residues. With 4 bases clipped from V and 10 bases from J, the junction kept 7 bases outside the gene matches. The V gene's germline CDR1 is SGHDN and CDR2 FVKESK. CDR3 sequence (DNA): TGTGCCAGCAGCCCCGGACAGGGGTCCCGAAAACTGTTTTTT. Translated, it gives CASSPGQGSRKLFF.

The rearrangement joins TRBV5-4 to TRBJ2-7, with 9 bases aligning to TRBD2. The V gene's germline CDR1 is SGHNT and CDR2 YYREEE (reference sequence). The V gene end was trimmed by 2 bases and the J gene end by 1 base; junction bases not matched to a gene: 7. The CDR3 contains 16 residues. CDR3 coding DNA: TGTGCCAGCAGCTTAACCGGGACTAGCTTATCCTACGAGCAGTACTTC. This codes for CASSLTGTSLSYEQYF. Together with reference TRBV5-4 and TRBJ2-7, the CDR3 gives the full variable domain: ETGVTQSPTHLIKTRGQQVTLRCSSQSGHNTVSWYQQALGQGPQFIFQYYREEENGRGNFPPRFSGLQFPNYSSELNVNALELDDSALYLCASSLTGTSLSYEQYFGPGTRLTVT.

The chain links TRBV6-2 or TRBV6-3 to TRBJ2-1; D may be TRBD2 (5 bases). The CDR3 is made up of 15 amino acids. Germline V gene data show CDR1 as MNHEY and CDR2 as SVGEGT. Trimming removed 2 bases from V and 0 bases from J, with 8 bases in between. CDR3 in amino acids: CASSYGLASYNEQFF. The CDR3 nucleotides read TGTGCCAGCAGTTACGGGCTAGCCTCCTACAATGAGCAGTTCTTC.

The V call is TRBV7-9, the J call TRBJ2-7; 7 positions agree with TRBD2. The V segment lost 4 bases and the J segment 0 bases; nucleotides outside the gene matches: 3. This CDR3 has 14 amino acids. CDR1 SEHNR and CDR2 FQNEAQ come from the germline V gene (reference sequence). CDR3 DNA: TGTGCCAGCAGCTGGGGGGGGAACTCCTACGAGCAGTACTTC. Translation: CASSWGGNSYEQYF.

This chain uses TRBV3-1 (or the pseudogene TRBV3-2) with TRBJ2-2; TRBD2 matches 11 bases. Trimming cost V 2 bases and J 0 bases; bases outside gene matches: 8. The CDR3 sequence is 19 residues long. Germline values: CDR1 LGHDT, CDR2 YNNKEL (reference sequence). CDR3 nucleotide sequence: TGTGCCAGCAGCCAAATACTAGCGGGAGCCCTAGCGAACACCGGGGAGCTGTTTTTT. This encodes CASSQILAGALANTGELFF.

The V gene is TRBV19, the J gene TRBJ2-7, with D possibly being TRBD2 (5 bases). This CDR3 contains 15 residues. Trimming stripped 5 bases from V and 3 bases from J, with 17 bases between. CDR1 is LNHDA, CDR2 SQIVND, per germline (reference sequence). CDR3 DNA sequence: TGTGCCAGTAGTGCTCGGCCCCGGGCGGGCTACGAGCAGTACTTC. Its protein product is CASSARPRAGYEQYF.

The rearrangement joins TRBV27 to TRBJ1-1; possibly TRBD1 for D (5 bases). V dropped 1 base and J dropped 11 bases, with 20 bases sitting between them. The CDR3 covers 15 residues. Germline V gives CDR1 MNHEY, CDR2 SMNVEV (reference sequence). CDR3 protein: CASSLFSGAGQAAFF. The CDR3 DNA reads TGTGCCAGCAGTTTATTTTCAGGTGCGGGGCAGGCGGCTTTCTTT.

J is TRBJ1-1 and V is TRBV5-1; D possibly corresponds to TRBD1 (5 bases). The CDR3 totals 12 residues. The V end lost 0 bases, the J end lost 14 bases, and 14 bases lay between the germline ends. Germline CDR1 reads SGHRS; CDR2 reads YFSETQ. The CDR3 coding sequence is TGCGCCAGCAGCTTGGGGCAGGGCCACCCCTTCTTT. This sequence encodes CASSLGQGHPFF.

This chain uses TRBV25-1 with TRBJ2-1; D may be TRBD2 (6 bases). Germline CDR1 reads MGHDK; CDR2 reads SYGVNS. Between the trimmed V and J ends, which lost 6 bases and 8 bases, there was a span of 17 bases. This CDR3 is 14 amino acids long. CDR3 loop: CASRGTQASDEQFF. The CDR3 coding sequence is TGTGCCAGCAGGGGGACTCAGGCGTCCGATGAGCAGTTCTTC.

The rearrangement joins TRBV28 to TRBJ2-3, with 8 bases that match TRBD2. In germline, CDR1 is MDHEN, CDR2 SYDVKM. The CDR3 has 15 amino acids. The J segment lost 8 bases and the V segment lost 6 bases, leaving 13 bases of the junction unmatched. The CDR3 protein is CASSIPPGLERTQYF. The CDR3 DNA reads TGTGCCAGCAGCATACCTCCGGGACTAGAGCGTACGCAGTATTTT.